This TCR beta chain comes out of a study of blood T cell repertoires in COVID-19 (TCRdb year 2020). For the wider study: Samples from collaborators originated in the United States, Italy and Spain and spanned both the acute and convalescent phases of COVID-19. The prospective study material was composed of cDNA or gDNA derived from T cells, B-cell-depleted T cells, or PBMCs. The dataset comprised deeply sampled blood TCRbeta repertoires from subjects exposed to, actively infected with, or recovered from COVID-19. The repertoires were released in a freely available public database intended as a resource for research on the immune response to SARS-CoV-2. Samples came from the ongoing ImmuneRACE study (first 160 participants) plus 1,254 subjects from 6 global collaborators. Sample metadata almost always included a de-identified subject ID, COVID-19 status, age in years and sex. Where HLA class I and class II types were available, the types were taken from metadata supplied by the sample provider, not from assay-based typing.

V loses 5 bases at its end and J loses 3 bases; junction bases beyond the gene matches: 12. CDR1 and CDR2 are drawn from the germline V gene: SGHAT, FQNNGV. The CDR3, cysteine through phenylalanine, is 17 amino acids long. Kept here is only the CDR3 DNA, which spans 51 bases and is read in frame from base 1. One collaborating source in Seattle enrolled patients while the patients were actively infected and followed the patients over time throughout the course of disease. Each collaborating institution followed its own protocols to collect whole blood in K2EDTA tubes. Collaborator samples were shipped for TCRbeta analysis as frozen whole blood, isolated PBMCs, or DNA extracted from either sample type. On this clone itself: The antigen this receptor binds is unknown. Qualities for individual bases were not recorded, and no much larger clone is one base off.

What the work shows at the level of the full study, not this receptor alone: The amount of clinical and demographic metadata varied by source and participant and was provided uncurated.

The immunoSEQ Assay, a bias-controlled multiplex PCR, was used to amplify TCRbeta CDR3 regions from genomic DNA. In the source study's methods: Within the assay, amplification of reference gene primers was used to estimate how many nucleated cells each sample contained. Sequence reads were collapsed and filtered to measure the absolute abundance of every unique TCRbeta CDR3 rearrangement. For each sample, productive Simpson clonality was calculated by taking the square root of Simpson's diversity index across productive rearrangements. Sourced from immuneACCESS, this table was stored by TCRdb with only in-frame sequences that have V and J called. A share of the clones is absent; for the studies checked, an unresolved V gene accounts for under half, and the remainder has no known explanation. V and J calls plus clone size are reproduced from that table; the DNA served to infer D and trimming. This sample gives 200,000 or so clones in total; over 75% of them show up just once. Around 17% of the sample rests with the top ten.

The V and J segments used are TRBV11-2 and TRBJ2-7; 11 nucleotides in the junction match TRBD2. The specimen was peripheral blood. The sequence was obtained from a man in his fifties with COVID-19, enrolled during active disease. CDR3 region: CASSPGPGTSGYYEQYF. In nucleotide form, the sequence is TGTGCCAGCAGCCCCGGTCCCGGGACTAGCGGTTACTACGAGCAGTACTTC.